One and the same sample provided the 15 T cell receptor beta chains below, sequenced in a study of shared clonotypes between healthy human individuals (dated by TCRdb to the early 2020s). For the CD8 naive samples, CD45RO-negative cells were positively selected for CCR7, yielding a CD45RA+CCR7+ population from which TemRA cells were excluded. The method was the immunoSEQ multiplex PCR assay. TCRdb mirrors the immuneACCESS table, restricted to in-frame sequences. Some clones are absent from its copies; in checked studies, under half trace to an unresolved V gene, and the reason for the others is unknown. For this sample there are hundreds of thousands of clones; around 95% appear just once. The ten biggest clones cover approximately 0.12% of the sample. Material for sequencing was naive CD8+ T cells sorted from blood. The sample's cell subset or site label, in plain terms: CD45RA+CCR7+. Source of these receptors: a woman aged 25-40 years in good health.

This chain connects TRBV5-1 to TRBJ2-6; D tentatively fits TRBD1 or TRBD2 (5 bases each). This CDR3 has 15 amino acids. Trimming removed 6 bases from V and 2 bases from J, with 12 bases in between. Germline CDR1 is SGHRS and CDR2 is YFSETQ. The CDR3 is CASKDEGTGANVLTF. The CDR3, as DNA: TGCGCCAGCAAAGACGAGGGGACTGGGGCCAACGTCCTGACTTTC.

CDR3 residues: CASSPRGPRVTEAFF. Here the CDR3 DNA reads TGTGCCAGCAGTCCCAGGGGGCCCAGGGTTACTGAAGCTTTCTTT. V and J are TRBV27 and TRBJ1-1; the match to TRBD1 covers 8 bases. The CDR3 runs to 15 residues. The V and J ends lost 5 bases and 5 bases, in that order; junction bases with no gene match: 10. CDR1 is MNHEY, CDR2 SMNVEV, per germline (reference sequence).

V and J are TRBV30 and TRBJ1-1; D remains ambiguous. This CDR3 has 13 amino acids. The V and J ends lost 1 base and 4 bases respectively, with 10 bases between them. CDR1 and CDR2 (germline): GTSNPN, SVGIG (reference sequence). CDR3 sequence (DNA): TGTGCCTGGAGTGAGGGAACCCCCACTGAAGCTTTCTTT. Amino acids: CAWSEGTPTEAFF.

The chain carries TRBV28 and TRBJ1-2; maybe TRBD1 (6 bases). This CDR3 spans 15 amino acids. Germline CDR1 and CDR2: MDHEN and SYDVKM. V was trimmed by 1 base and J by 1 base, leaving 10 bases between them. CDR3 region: CASSLYSGVNYGYTF. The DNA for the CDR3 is TGTGCCAGCAGTTTATATTCAGGGGTTAACTATGGCTACACCTTC.

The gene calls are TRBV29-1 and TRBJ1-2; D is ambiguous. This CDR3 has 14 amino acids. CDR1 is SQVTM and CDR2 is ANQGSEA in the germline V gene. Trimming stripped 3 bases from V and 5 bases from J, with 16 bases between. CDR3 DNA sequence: TGCAGCGTTGATACTTGGCACGAAGATTATGGCTACACCTTC. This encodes CSVDTWHEDYGYTF.

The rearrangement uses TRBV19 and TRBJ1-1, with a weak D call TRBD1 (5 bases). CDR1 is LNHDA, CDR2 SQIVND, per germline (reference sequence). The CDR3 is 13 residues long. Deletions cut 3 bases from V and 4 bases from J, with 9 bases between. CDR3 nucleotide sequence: TGTGCCAGTAGTATGATGGGGGGCACTGAAGCTTTCTTT. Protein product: CASSMMGGTEAFF.

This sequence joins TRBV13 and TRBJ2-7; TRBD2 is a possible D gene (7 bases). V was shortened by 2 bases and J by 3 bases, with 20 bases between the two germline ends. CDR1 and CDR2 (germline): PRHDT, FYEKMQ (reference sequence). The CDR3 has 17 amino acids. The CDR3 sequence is CASSLRGEGRRSYEQYF. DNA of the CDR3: TGTGCCAGCAGCTTAAGGGGGGAGGGCCGGCGGAGCTACGAGCAGTACTTC.

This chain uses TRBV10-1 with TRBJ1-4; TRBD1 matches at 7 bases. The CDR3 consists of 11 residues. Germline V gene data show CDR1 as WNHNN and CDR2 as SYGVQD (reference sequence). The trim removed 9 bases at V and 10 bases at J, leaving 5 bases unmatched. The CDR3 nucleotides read TGCGCCAGAAACCGGGACAGAAAACTGTTTTTT. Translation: CARNRDRKLFF.

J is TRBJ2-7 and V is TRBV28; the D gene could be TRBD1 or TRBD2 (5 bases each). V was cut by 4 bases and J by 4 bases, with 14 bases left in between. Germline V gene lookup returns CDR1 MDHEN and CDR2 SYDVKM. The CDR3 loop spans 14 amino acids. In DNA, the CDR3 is TGTGCCAGCAGTTCGTTGGGACGGATTTACGAGCAGTACTTC. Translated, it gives CASSSLGRIYEQYF.

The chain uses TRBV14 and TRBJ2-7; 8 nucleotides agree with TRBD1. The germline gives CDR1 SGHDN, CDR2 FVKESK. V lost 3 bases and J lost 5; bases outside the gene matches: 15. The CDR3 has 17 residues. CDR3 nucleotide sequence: TGTGCCAGCAGCCAGGGCACCAGGACAGGGCCCTTCCACGAGCAGTACTTC. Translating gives CASSQGTRTGPFHEQYF. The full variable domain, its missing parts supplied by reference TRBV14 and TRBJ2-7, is EAGVTQFPSHSVIEKGQTVTLRCDPISGHDNLYWYRRVMGKEIKFLLHFVKESKQDESGMPNNRFLAERTGGTYSTLKVQPAELEDSGVYFCASSQGTRTGPFHEQYFGPGTRLTVT.

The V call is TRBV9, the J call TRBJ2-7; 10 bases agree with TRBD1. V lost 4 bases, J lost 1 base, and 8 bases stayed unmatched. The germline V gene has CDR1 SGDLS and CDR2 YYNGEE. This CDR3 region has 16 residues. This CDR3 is CASSLSGTGVSYEQYF. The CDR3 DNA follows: TGTGCCAGCAGCCTATCTGGGACAGGGGTTTCCTACGAGCAGTACTTC.

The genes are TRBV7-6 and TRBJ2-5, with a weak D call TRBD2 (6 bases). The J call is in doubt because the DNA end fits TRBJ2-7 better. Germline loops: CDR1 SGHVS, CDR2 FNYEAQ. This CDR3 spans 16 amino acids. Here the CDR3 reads CASSSRPGSAAYEQYF. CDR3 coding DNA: TGTGCCAGCAGCTCCCGGCCCGGGAGTGCGGCCTACGAGCAGTACTTC.

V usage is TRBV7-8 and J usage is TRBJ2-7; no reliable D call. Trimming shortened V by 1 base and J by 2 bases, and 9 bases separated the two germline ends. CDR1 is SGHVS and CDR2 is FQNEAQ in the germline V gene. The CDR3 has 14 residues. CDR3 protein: CASSLVMKTYEQYF. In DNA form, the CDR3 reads TGTGCCAGCAGCTTAGTAATGAAAACCTACGAGCAGTACTTC.

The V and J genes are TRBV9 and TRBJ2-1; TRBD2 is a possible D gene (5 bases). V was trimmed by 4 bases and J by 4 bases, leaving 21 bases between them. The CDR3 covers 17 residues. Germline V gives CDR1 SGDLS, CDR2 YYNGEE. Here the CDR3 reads CASSPYLAGPRYNEQFF. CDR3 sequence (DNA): TGTGCCAGCAGCCCTTACTTGGCGGGCCCTCGTTACAATGAGCAGTTCTTC.

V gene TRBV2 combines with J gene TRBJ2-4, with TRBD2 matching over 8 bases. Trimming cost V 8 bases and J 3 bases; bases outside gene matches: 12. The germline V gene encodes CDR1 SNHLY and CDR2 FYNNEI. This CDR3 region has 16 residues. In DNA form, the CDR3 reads TGTGCCAGCGGGAGTCAGACTAGCGCTGTCAAAAACATTCAGTACTTC. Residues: CASGSQTSAVKNIQYF.